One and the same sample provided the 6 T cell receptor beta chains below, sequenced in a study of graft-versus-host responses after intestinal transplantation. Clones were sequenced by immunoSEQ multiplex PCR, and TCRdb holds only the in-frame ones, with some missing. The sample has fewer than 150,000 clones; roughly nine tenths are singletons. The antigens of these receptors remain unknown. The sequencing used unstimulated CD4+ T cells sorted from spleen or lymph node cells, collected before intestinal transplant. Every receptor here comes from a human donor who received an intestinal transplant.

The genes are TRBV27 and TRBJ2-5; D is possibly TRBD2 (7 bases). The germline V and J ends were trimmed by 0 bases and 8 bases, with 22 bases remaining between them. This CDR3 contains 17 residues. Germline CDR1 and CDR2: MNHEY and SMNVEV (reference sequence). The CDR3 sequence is CASSLSPLGGGLFTQYF. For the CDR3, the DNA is TGTGCCAGCAGTTTATCCCCTCTAGGGGGGGGCCTTTTCACCCAGTACTTC.

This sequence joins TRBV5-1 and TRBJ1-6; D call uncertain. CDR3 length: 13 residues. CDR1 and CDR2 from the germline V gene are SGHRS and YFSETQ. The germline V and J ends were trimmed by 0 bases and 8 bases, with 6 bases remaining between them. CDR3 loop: CASSLGLDSPLHF. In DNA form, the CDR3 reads TGCGCCAGCAGCTTGGGTCTTGATTCACCCCTCCACTTT.

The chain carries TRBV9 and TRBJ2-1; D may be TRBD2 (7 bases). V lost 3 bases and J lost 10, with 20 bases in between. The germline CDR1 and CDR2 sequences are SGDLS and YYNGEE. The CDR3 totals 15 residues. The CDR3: CASSGGGPRGLEQFF. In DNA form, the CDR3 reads TGTGCCAGCAGCGGCGGGGGCCCCCGGGGGTTGGAGCAGTTCTTC. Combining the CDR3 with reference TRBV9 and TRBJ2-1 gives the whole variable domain DSGVTQTPKHLITATGQRVTLRCSPRSGDLSVYWYQQSLDQGLQFLIQYYNGEERAKGNILERFSAQQFPDLHSELNLSSLELGDSALYFCASSGGGPRGLEQFFGPGTRLTVL.

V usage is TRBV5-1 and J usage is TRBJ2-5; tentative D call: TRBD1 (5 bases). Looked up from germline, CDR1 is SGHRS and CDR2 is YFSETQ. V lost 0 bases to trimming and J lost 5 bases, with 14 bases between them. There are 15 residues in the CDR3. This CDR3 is CASSLGGIQRETQYF. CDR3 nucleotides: TGCGCCAGCAGCTTGGGGGGCATACAACGGGAGACCCAGTACTTC. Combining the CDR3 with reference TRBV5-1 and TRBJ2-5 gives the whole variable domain KAGVTQTPRYLIKTRGQQVTLSCSPISGHRSVSWYQQTPGQGLQFLFEYFSETQRNKGNFPGRFSGRQFSNSRSEMNVSTLELGDSALYLCASSLGGIQRETQYFGPGTRLLVL.

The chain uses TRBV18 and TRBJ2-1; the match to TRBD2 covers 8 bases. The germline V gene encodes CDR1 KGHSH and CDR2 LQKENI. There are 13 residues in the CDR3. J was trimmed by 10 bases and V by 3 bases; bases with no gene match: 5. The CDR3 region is CASSPPGGDEQFF. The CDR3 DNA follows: TGTGCCAGCTCACCCCCGGGGGGGGACGAGCAGTTCTTC.

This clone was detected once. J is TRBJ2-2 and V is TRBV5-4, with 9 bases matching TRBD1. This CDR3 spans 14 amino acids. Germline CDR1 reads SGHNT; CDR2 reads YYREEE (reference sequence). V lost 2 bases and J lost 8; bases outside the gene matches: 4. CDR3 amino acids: CASSLQGARGELFF. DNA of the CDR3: TGTGCCAGCAGCTTACAGGGGGCTCGGGGGGAGCTGTTTTTT.